A selection of T cell receptor beta chains follows, all from one sample in a study of blood T cells in healthy people across ages. TCRdb called the 5' RACE reads again in MiXCR, with one record for every CDR3 protein. This table holds about 1.5 million distinct CDR3 sequences, approximately 43% found once. The sample was blood. The receptors derive from a woman aged 18 to 35 in good health. CDR3s include the opening cysteine and the closing phenylalanine or tryptophan. Each record gives: CDR3 DNA, CDR3 protein, clone size, D gene, V gene, J gene. D genes are given only for firm matches. Clone size is shown for a subset of rows, as once, few, many or a class of expanded clone.

TGTGACAGCAGCGTCCAGGGGCGAGGCGAGCAGTACTTC	CDSSVQGRGEQYF	NA	NA	TRBV7-9	TRBJ2-7
TGTGCCAGCAGTGAGACCAATCCCACCGGGGAGCTGTTTTTT	CASSETNPTGELFF	few	NA	TRBV2	TRBJ2-2
TGTGCCAGCAGTTTAAGCAGGGTAAGAAGGCAGTACTTC	CASSLSRVRRQYF	NA	NA	TRBV27	TRBJ2-7
TGTGCCACCAGCAGAGATATATCAAGCACAGATACGCAGTATTTT	CATSRDISSTDTQYF	NA	NA	TRBV15	TRBJ2-3
TGTGCCAGCAGCTTAGCGCGGGGGGGCGCAGACTATGGCTACACCTTC	CASSLARGGADYGYTF	few	NA	TRBV7-8	TRBJ1-2
TGTGCCATCAGTGACCGTCAGGCCCCGAACACTGAAGCTTTCTTT	CAISDRQAPNTEAFF	few	NA	TRBV10-3	TRBJ1-1
TGCGCCAGCAGCTTGGAGGCAGGTTTGGGTTTCTTT	CASSLEAGLGFF	NA	NA	TRBV5-1	TRBJ1-1
TGTGCCATCTCTAGCGGCTCCTACAATGAGCAGTTCTTC	CAISSGSYNEQFF	few	TRBD2	TRBV19	TRBJ2-1
TGTGCCAGCAGCTTGTACACCACTTCTCAGGAGACCCAGTACTTC	CASSLYTTSQETQYF	NA	NA	TRBV5-5	TRBJ2-5
TGTGCCAGCAGCGTCTCCATCAGCCCAATCACCGGGGAGCTGTTTTTT	CASSVSISPITGELFF	NA	NA	TRBV9	TRBJ2-2
TGTGCCAGCAGTTGGGTAAGGACTGAGCAGTACTTC	CASSWVRTEQYF	NA	NA	TRBV12-3/TRBV12-4	TRBJ2-5